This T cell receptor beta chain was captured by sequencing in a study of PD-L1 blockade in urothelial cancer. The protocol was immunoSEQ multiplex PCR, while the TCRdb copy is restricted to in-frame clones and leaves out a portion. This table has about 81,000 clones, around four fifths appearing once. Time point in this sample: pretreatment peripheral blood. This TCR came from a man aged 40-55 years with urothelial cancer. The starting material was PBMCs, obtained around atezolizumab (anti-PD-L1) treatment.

Written as DNA, the CDR3 is TGTGCCACCAGCAGAGTAGGTAGCGGGAGGGCCGAAGAGACCCAGTACTTC. It codes for CATSRVGSGRAEETQYF. This chain links TRBV15 with TRBJ2-5; the match to TRBD2 covers 11 bases. V shed 1 base, J shed 3 bases, and the junction held 7 bases outside the gene matches. The CDR3 length is 17 residues. CDR1 LNHNV and CDR2 YYDKDF come from the germline V gene (reference sequence). The whole variable domain, filled in from reference TRBV15 and TRBJ2-5, reads DAMVIQNPRYQVTQFGKPVTLSCSQTLNHNVMYWYQQKSSQAPKLLFHYYDKDFNNEADTPDNFQSRRPNTSFCFLDIRSPGLGDTAMYLCATSRVGSGRAEETQYFGPGTRLLVL.